The 30 T cell receptor beta chains below all came from one sample that was sequenced in a study of molecular identifiers for immune sequencing clone quantification. Each CDR3 protein gets one entry after TCRdb re-called the PCR reads with MiXCR. The repertoire consists of about 500,000 distinct CDR3 sequences, with roughly 25% occurring once and the leading ten covering over 0.6%. Sequenced: naive CD8+ T cells from blood, with Jurkat cell RNA spiked in. Subset: FACS-sorted CD8+CD4-CCR7+CD45RA+ naive T cells. The origin of the receptors is a human donor in good health. Some libraries in this study had Jurkat cell RNA spiked in.

In this sample, this clonotype turned up a few times. The chain couples TRBV4-3 to TRBJ2-3, with 11 bases identical to TRBD1. Germline V lookup: CDR1 LGHNA, CDR2 YSLEER. This CDR3 spans 16 amino acids. Unmatched junction bases numbered 3, after V lost 0 bases and J lost 4 bases. CDR3 DNA sequence: TGCGCCAGCAGCCAAGATCGGACAGGGGGCGCAGATACGCAGTATTTT. This translates into CASSQDRTGGADTQYF.

This clonotype came up a few times. V gene TRBV4-2 combines with J gene TRBJ2-7; 11 bases fit TRBD1. V shed 1 base, J shed 5 bases, and the junction held 1 base outside the gene matches. In germline, CDR1 is LGHNA, CDR2 YNFKEQ. The CDR3 runs to 14 residues. The CDR3 DNA reads as TGTGCCAGCAGCCAAGGGACAGGGGGCAACGAGCAGTACTTC. This gives the protein CASSQGTGGNEQYF.

The V gene is TRBV12-3 or TRBV12-4, the J gene TRBJ1-5; the D is unclear. V was cut by 3 bases and J by 6 bases, with 12 bases left in between. The CDR3 sequence is 14 residues long. CDR3 DNA: TGTGCCAGCAGTTTCGGCTGGGGTGGTCAGCCCCAGCATTTT. It codes for CASSFGWGGQPQHF.

This clonotype was counted only a few times. The chain recombines TRBV19 with TRBJ1-5, with no clear D. With 7 bases removed from V and 2 bases from J, the gap between germline ends came to 12 bases. Germline V gene data show CDR1 as LNHDA and CDR2 as SQIVND (reference sequence). The length of the CDR3 is 14 residues. DNA of the CDR3: TGTGCCAGTATGGCAGGATTTGGCAATCAGCCCCAGCATTTT. As protein: CASMAGFGNQPQHF.

Of note for this clonotype: This may come from a read error, since a much larger clone is one base off. The rearrangement links TRBV28 to TRBJ2-5; 7 bases match TRBD1. Germline CDR1 MDHEN, CDR2 SYDVKM. CDR3 length: 15 amino acids. Trimming cost V 3 bases and J 6 bases; bases outside gene matches: 10. Written as DNA, the CDR3 is TGTGCCAGCAGTTTTTCGACAGGGCAGCCAAAGACCCAGTACTTC. Translated, it gives CASSFSTGQPKTQYF.

This clonotype was observed a handful of times. V and J are TRBV20-1 and TRBJ2-2, with a tentative D call TRBD2 (5 bases). Trimming shortened V by 0 bases and J by 1 base, and 12 bases separated the two germline ends. The CDR3 is made up of 16 amino acids. Germline V gene sequence: CDR1 DFQATT, CDR2 SNEGSKA (reference sequence). The CDR3 reads CSARDFRDENTGELFF. The DNA of the CDR3 is TGCAGTGCTAGAGATTTCCGGGATGAGAACACCGGGGAGCTGTTTTTT.

This clonotype was seen many times. The V gene is TRBV28, the J gene TRBJ1-4; tentatively, D is TRBD1 (6 bases). The CDR3 has 12 residues. CDR1 and CDR2 from the germline V gene are MDHEN and SYDVKM. V was trimmed by 6 bases and J by 6 bases, leaving 8 bases between them. CDR3 in DNA: TGTGCCAGCAGCCGACAGGATGAAAAACTGTTTTTT. Amino acid sequence: CASSRQDEKLFF.

This clonotype was counted a few times. V is TRBV5-8 and J is TRBJ1-5, with 7 bases lining up with TRBD1. V was pared by 4 bases and J by 5 bases, with 15 bases of the junction left unmatched. The CDR3 totals 17 residues. Germline-derived CDR1 and CDR2 are SGHTS and YDEGEE. The CDR3 nucleotides are TGTGCCAGCAGCCGCTTTAGGGAGGGGGCGCCGGATCAGCCCCAGCATTTT. Its translation: CASSRFREGAPDQPQHF.

This clonotype has at least ten counts. Here the CDR3 reads CASSLSGTSYNEQFF. The CDR3 nucleotides read TGTGCCAGCAGTTTATCAGGGACCTCCTACAATGAGCAGTTCTTC. The rearrangement uses TRBV27 and TRBJ2-1; D could derive from TRBD1 or TRBD2 (5 bases each). This CDR3 has 15 amino acids. V dropped 0 bases and J dropped 0 bases, with 6 bases sitting between them. Germline loops: CDR1 MNHEY, CDR2 SMNVEV (reference sequence).

This clonotype was counted between two and nine times. This chain connects TRBV27 to TRBJ1-5; possibly TRBD1 for D (5 bases). This CDR3 has 14 amino acids. Germline V gene data show CDR1 as MNHEY and CDR2 as SMNVEV (reference sequence). Trimming pared 7 bases from V and 2 bases from J, leaving 12 bases between. The CDR3 DNA reads as TGTGCCAGCACTTTGCGAGGGGGCAATCAGCCCCAGCATTTT. Protein: CASTLRGGNQPQHF.

This clonotype was observed at least ten times. The chain links TRBV6-4 to TRBJ2-5; D may correspond to TRBD1 or TRBD2 (5 bases each). Germline CDR1 and CDR2: MRHNA and SNTAGT. The CDR3 totals 13 residues. The germline V and J ends were trimmed by 6 bases and 9 bases, with 17 bases remaining between them. CDR3 DNA: TGTGCCAGCAGAGCCGCGCCGGGGCCGGCCCAGTACTTC. It encodes CASRAAPGPAQYF.

This clonotype came up many times. V usage is TRBV27 and J usage is TRBJ1-2; 7 bases map to TRBD1. CDR3 size: 16 residues. Germline values: CDR1 MNHEY, CDR2 SMNVEV (reference sequence). The ends lost 3 bases at V and 2 bases at J; junction bases unmatched: 9. The CDR3 reads CASSLHRDSPNYGYTF. DNA of the CDR3: TGTGCCAGCAGTTTGCATAGGGACAGTCCGAACTATGGCTACACCTTC.

This clonotype appeared many times. V and J are TRBV14 and TRBJ2-5; no clear D. Germline V gene data show CDR1 as SGHDN and CDR2 as FVKESK. The CDR3 length is 13 residues. V gave up 4 bases and J gave up 1 base, with 7 bases separating them. The CDR3 coding sequence is TGTGCCAGCAGCCGGGATTTCCAAGAGACCCAGTACTTC. Its protein is CASSRDFQETQYF.

This clonotype came up many times. V usage is TRBV7-9 and J usage is TRBJ2-5; D is possibly TRBD1 (6 bases). From germline, CDR1 is SEHNR and CDR2 FQNEAQ (reference sequence). CDR3 size: 14 residues. V lost 1 base to trimming and J lost 4 bases, with 10 bases between them. For the CDR3, the DNA is TGTGCCAGCAGCTTAGATTCAGGGGCAGAGACCCAGTACTTC. It is translated as CASSLDSGAETQYF.

This clonotype has only one observation. The junction shows a germline mismatch at one end, possibly a read error. This rearrangement joins TRBV20-1 to TRBJ2-5; TRBD1 matches at 7 bases. The CDR3 is made up of 16 amino acids. From germline, CDR1 is DFQATT and CDR2 SNEGSKA (reference sequence). For the CDR3, the DNA is TGCAGTGCAACTGACAGGGAGCACCCCGTACAAGAGACCCATTACTTC. It is translated as CSATDREHPVQETHYF.

This clonotype was observed a few times. The V gene is TRBV19, the J gene TRBJ2-1, with D hard to call. The CDR3 totals 15 residues. Germline V lookup: CDR1 LNHDA, CDR2 SQIVND (reference sequence). V was trimmed by 3 bases and J by 2 bases, leaving 11 bases between them. The CDR3 sequence: CASSILSTPYNEQFF. As DNA, the CDR3 is TGTGCCAGTAGTATTCTATCCACTCCCTACAATGAGCAGTTCTTC. The full variable domain, with the rest looked up from reference TRBV19 and TRBJ2-1, is DGGITQSPKYLFRKEGQNVTLSCEQNLNHDAMYWYRQDPGQGLRLIYYSQIVNDFQKGDIAEGYSVSREKKESFPLTVTSAQKNPTAFYLCASSILSTPYNEQFFGPGTRLTVL.

J is TRBJ2-7 and V is TRBV7-2; 8 bases match TRBD1. Germline values: CDR1 SGHTA, CDR2 FQGNSA. This CDR3 is built from 17 residues. Unmatched junction bases numbered 15, after V lost 2 bases and J lost 6 bases. CDR3 bases: TGTGCCAGCAGCTTACTCCCGCTCGGGACAGGCTCATCCGAGCAGTACTTC. Its protein is CASSLLPLGTGSSEQYF.

This clonotype came up a few times. This chain joins TRBV4-1 and TRBJ2-6; D might be TRBD1 (6 bases). This CDR3 has 17 residues. Germline V gives CDR1 MGHRA, CDR2 YSYEKL. V was cut by 4 bases and J by 3 bases, with 16 bases left in between. The CDR3 DNA follows: TGCGCCAGCAGCCTCCGGCAGGGGCTCTATGGGGCCAACGTCCTGACTTTC. It codes for CASSLRQGLYGANVLTF.

Worth noting for this clonotype: The conserved phenylalanine or tryptophan normally closing the CDR3 is absent here, so this likely arose from a read error. The DNA is left out, because the CDR3 cannot be placed on it with certainty; the CDR3 is given as TCRdb lists it. The chain couples TRBV10-3 to TRBJ2-1; TRBD1 is taken as the D call from the table, unchecked against the DNA. Germline V gene lookup returns CDR1 ENHRY and CDR2 SYGVKD. 14 amino acids form the CDR3, both terminal residues included. CDR3 sequence reads: CALGFPGVLNAPFC.

In its sample, this clonotype was seen a few times. The chain combines TRBV18 with TRBJ1-3, with 8 bases lining up with TRBD1. Germline-derived CDR1 and CDR2 are KGHSH and LQKENI. CDR3 length equals 17 residues. V lost 3 bases to trimming and J lost 0 bases; unmatched junction nucleotides: 7. CDR3 in DNA: TGTGCCAGCTCACCTCCGGGACAGGACCTCTCTGGAAACACCATATATTTT. Encoded protein: CASSPPGQDLSGNTIYF.

The gene calls are TRBV7-9 and TRBJ1-3; 7 bases line up with TRBD1. The CDR3 has 17 amino acids. V shed 1 base, J shed 0 bases, and the junction held 6 bases outside the gene matches. CDR1 and CDR2 from the germline V gene are SEHNR and FQNEAQ (reference sequence). CDR3 residues: CASSLGYRGPSGNTIYF. CDR3 nucleotides: TGTGCCAGCAGCTTAGGATACAGGGGACCCTCTGGAAACACCATATATTTT.

The chain has TRBV28 and TRBJ2-7; the match to TRBD2 covers 8 bases. Germline values: CDR1 MDHEN, CDR2 SYDVKM. The CDR3 consists of 16 residues. The V gene end was trimmed by 4 bases and the J gene end by 4 bases; junction bases not matched to a gene: 12. CDR3 sequence reads: CASSSATSGRPYEQYF. The CDR3 DNA is TGTGCCAGCAGTTCTGCTACTAGCGGACGACCATACGAGCAGTACTTC.

There are a few counts of this clonotype. This rearrangement joins TRBV7-2 to TRBJ2-1; 8 bases match TRBD2. CDR3 length: 15 residues. Germline loops: CDR1 SGHTA, CDR2 FQGNSA. After removal of 4 bases from V and 7 bases from J, the junction contained 9 bases not matched to a gene. The CDR3 sequence is CASSSSGGWLNEQFF. CDR3 coding DNA: TGTGCCAGCAGCTCTTCGGGAGGGTGGTTGAATGAGCAGTTCTTC.

The chain recombines TRBV5-3 with TRBJ2-7; weak D call: TRBD1 (5 bases). TRBV5-3 is classed as an ORF, of uncertain function. The CDR3 sequence is 13 residues long. The CDR3, as DNA: TGTGTTAGCAGCTTGGCGGACACACCTCGGCAGTACTTC. Translation gives CVSSLADTPRQYF.

The rearrangement uses TRBV11-2 and TRBJ1-1; no reliable D call. The CDR3 spans 15 residues. V was trimmed by 0 bases and J by 6 bases, leaving 14 bases between them. Germline V gene data show CDR1 as SGHAT and CDR2 as FQNNGV. CDR3: CASSLEYSFLPEAFF. CDR3 sequence (DNA): TGTGCCAGCAGCTTAGAATACAGTTTTCTACCTGAAGCTTTCTTT.

V is TRBV28 and J is TRBJ1-2; 7 nucleotides agree with TRBD1. CDR3 length: 16 amino acids. V was pared by 7 bases and J by 6 bases, with 17 bases of the junction left unmatched. Germline CDR1 is MDHEN and CDR2 is SYDVKM. The CDR3 loop reads CASNYPSARGKDGYTF. The CDR3 DNA is TGTGCCAGCAATTACCCGAGCGCCAGGGGGAAGGATGGCTACACCTTC.

This clonotype showed up just a few times. The chain couples TRBV12-3 or TRBV12-4 to TRBJ1-5; TRBD1 matches 7 bases. V shed 5 bases and J 9 bases; nucleotides not matched to a gene: 13. The CDR3 spans 15 residues. The chain's CDR3 is CASSTVNQGGPPQHF. The CDR3 DNA sequence: TGTGCCAGCAGTACGGTAAACCAGGGGGGGCCGCCCCAGCATTTT.

The sample holds a few counts of this clonotype. V gene TRBV30 combines with J gene TRBJ2-1; weak D call: TRBD1 (5 bases). The CDR3 contains 13 residues. Germline CDR1 reads GTSNPN; CDR2 reads SVGIG (reference sequence). V lost 3 bases to trimming and J lost 2 bases, with 8 bases between them. The CDR3 DNA sequence: TGTGCCTGGAGCCAGGGCACCTACAATGAGCAGTTCTTC. Protein: CAWSQGTYNEQFF.

This clonotype was observed a handful of times. The J gene is TRBJ2-1, the V gene TRBV27, with TRBD1 matching over 7 bases. The CDR3 has 14 residues. Trimming removed 4 bases from V and 6 bases from J; junction bases left unmatched: 6. CDR1 MNHEY and CDR2 SMNVEV come from the germline V gene (reference sequence). In DNA form, the CDR3 reads TGTGCCAGCAGTTATAGGGGGCCGAGCAATGAGCAGTTCTTC. Its translation is CASSYRGPSNEQFF.

Worth noting for this clonotype: The conserved closing phenylalanine or tryptophan is absent in this CDR3, likely reflecting a read error. This sequence joins TRBV7-2 and TRBJ2-1; D call uncertain. The CDR3 runs 12 residues. The V gene lost 5 bases and the J gene lost 9 bases, with 11 bases spanning the gap. Germline V CDR1 and CDR2: SGHTA, FQGNSA. The DNA of the CDR3 is TGTGCCAGCAGCACCAGTCGGGTTGAGCAGTTCCTC. The encoded protein is CASSTSRVEQFL.